This passage covers 15 T cell receptor beta chains from one sample sequenced in a study of beta chain features in type 1 diabetes. Whole-study findings and limits: A moderate, significant TCRB CDR3 shortening appeared in type 1 diabetes across four CD4+ subsets.

The sequenced template was cDNA made from the entire isolated RNA. Measured with immunoSEQ multiplex PCR; TCRdb has only the in-frame clones, and not every one. This sample has 300,000 to 400,000 clones, with roughly 8.8% found just once. No antigen has been assigned to these receptors. Source material: central memory CD4+ T cells from blood. These TCRs come from a young man with type 1 diabetes.

This chain uses TRBV7-2 with TRBJ2-1; D remains ambiguous. Germline V gives CDR1 SGHTA, CDR2 FQGNSA. This CDR3 has 13 amino acids. Trimming shortened V by 6 bases and J by 5 bases, and 11 bases separated the two germline ends. The CDR3 bases are TGTGCCAGCAGGTTCATCCGGGACAATGAGCAGTTCTTC. This gives the protein CASRFIRDNEQFF.

Points on this clone: Other DNA sequences in the same sample also yield this CDR3. The J gene is TRBJ2-1, the V gene TRBV29-1; D may match TRBD1 or TRBD2 (6 bases each). Per the germline V gene, CDR1 is SQVTM and CDR2 is ANQGSEA. The CDR3 runs to 18 residues. V lost 3 bases and J 3 bases, leaving 24 bases between the germline ends. The CDR3 region is CSVEFLVVRGVRYNEQFF. The CDR3 DNA reads as TGCAGCGTTGAGTTCCTTGTAGTAAGGGGGGTGCGCTACAATGAGCAGTTCTTC.

This clone occurred a few times. CDR3 nucleotide sequence: TGCGCCAGCAGCAGGACTAGCGGGGGGCAAGAGACCCAGTACTTC. Amino acids: CASSRTSGGQETQYF. The rearrangement joins TRBV5-1 to TRBJ2-5, with 14 bases fitting TRBD2. The CDR3 is 15 residues long. With 4 bases clipped from V and 2 bases from J, the junction kept 1 base outside the gene matches. Germline CDR1 reads SGHRS; CDR2 reads YFSETQ.

V and J are TRBV6-5 and TRBJ1-6; a possible D gene is TRBD1 (5 bases). CDR1 and CDR2 (germline): MNHEY, SVGAGI. This CDR3 is built from 14 residues. Trimming pared 5 bases from V and 5 bases from J, leaving 10 bases between. As DNA, the CDR3 is TGTGCCAGCAGTGTGGGACGGAATAATTCACCCCTCCACTTT. Its protein is CASSVGRNNSPLHF.

This clone has just a few counts. The chain couples TRBV5-1 to TRBJ1-1; D is undetermined. The CDR3 is 13 amino acids. CDR1 SGHRS and CDR2 YFSETQ come from the germline V gene. With 7 bases removed from V and 1 base from J, the gap between germline ends came to 11 bases. The CDR3 DNA reads as TGCGCCAGCGCCCTAGACGGGAACACTGAAGCTTTCTTT. This translates into CASALDGNTEAFF.

The J gene is TRBJ2-5, the V gene TRBV11-2; 7 bases match TRBD1. Trimming cost V 1 base and J 4 bases; bases outside gene matches: 3. The CDR3 is 14 amino acids. Germline V gene sequence: CDR1 SGHAT, CDR2 FQNNGV. The CDR3 DNA reads as TGTGCCAGCAGCTTAGCGAAGGGGGCAGAGACCCAGTACTTC. Its translation: CASSLAKGAETQYF.

This clone has only a few counts. V and J are TRBV7-2 and TRBJ1-5; tentatively, D is TRBD1 (5 bases). Germline CDR1 and CDR2: SGHTA and FQGNSA. Trimming removed 7 bases at V and 6 bases at J, with 13 bases between. The CDR3 is made up of 13 amino acids. CDR3 bases: TGTGCCAGCACGGAGGGGTGGGCTCAGCCCCAGCATTTT. Its protein is CASTEGWAQPQHF.

The sample holds a few counts of this clone. V usage is TRBV18 and J usage is TRBJ2-7; D might be TRBD1 (5 bases). Trimming removed 3 bases at V and 0 bases at J, with 12 bases between. The CDR3 has 15 amino acids. From germline, CDR1 is KGHSH and CDR2 LQKENI. Here the CDR3 reads CASSPTPQDSYEQYF. In DNA form, the CDR3 reads TGTGCCAGCTCACCGACCCCACAGGACTCCTACGAGCAGTACTTC.

V is TRBV29-1 and J is TRBJ2-3; the D gene is possibly TRBD1 (5 bases). The CDR3 runs 15 residues. V shed 7 bases and J shed 5 bases, with 22 bases lying between them. The germline gives CDR1 SQVTM, CDR2 ANQGSEA. The chain's CDR3 is CSGITGLLGQDTQYF. The CDR3 DNA follows: TGCAGCGGTATAACAGGCCTTCTGGGTCAAGATACGCAGTATTTT.

This chain connects TRBV5-1 to TRBJ2-5; either TRBD1 or TRBD2 may fit D (5 bases each). In germline, CDR1 is SGHRS, CDR2 YFSETQ. This CDR3 is built from 16 residues. Trimming left V 0 bases short and J 4 bases short, with 16 bases between. In DNA, the CDR3 is TGCGCCAGCAGCTTGGAGGGACGGGGACGGGTAGAGACCCAGTACTTC. Translating it yields CASSLEGRGRVETQYF.

This clone was observed a few times. The genes are TRBV9 and TRBJ1-2; D is possibly TRBD1 (5 bases). Germline CDR1 SGDLS, CDR2 YYNGEE. Trimming took 6 bases from V and 5 from J, leaving 14 bases between them. The CDR3 has 13 amino acids. Written as DNA, the CDR3 is TGTGCCAGCACCGAAGCGAGGGGATATGGCTACACCTTC. It specifies CASTEARGYGYTF.

The gene calls are TRBV9 and TRBJ2-2, with a tentative D call TRBD2 (5 bases). This CDR3 is 16 amino acids long. Trimming left V 0 bases short and J 3 bases short, with 12 bases between. In germline, CDR1 is SGDLS, CDR2 YYNGEE. This CDR3 reads CASSVASRAYTGELFF. For the CDR3, the DNA is TGTGCCAGCAGCGTAGCTTCGAGGGCTTACACCGGGGAGCTGTTTTTT.

V is TRBV28 and J is TRBJ2-5, with D perhaps assigned TRBD1 or TRBD2 (6 bases each). Trimming took off 6 bases at V and 8 bases at J, with 16 bases between the two ends. This CDR3 region has 13 residues. The germline V gene has CDR1 MDHEN and CDR2 SYDVKM. CDR3 amino acids: CASRRTAGTTQYF. CDR3 coding DNA: TGTGCCAGCAGGCGGACAGCGGGTACAACCCAGTACTTC.

CDR3 bases: TGTGCCAGCAGTCAGGGGTCGTTTGAAGCTTTCTTT. It encodes CASSQGSFEAFF. This chain connects TRBV28 to TRBJ1-1; a possible D gene is TRBD1 (6 bases). The CDR3 is made up of 12 amino acids. The germline V gene has CDR1 MDHEN and CDR2 SYDVKM. Trimming removed 5 bases from V and 7 bases from J, with 11 bases in between.

This clone turned up a few times. The rearrangement joins TRBV19 to TRBJ1-6, with D possibly matching TRBD1 (5 bases). Germline loops: CDR1 LNHDA, CDR2 SQIVND (reference sequence). V was clipped by 6 bases and J by 7 bases, with 16 bases between them. The CDR3 has 15 amino acids. The CDR3, as DNA: TGTGCCAGTAGCATCCAGAGGGACGGGAATTCACCCCTCCACTTT. Translated: CASSIQRDGNSPLHF.